This TCR beta chain was captured in a study of Graves' ophthalmopathy and Graves' hyperthyroidism. General study points: Ophthalmopathy and stable hyperthyroidism were discriminated by a 13-signature model, with 87.88% sensitivity and around 81% specificity.

The study amplified TCR beta CDR3 regions using RNA transcripts. HTBI-primed RT-PCR formed the first round, and a multiplex PCR formed the second. Each CDR3 protein gets one entry after TCRdb re-called the multiplex PCR reads with MiXCR. This table holds 740,000 or so distinct CDR3 sequences, approximately 40% found once. The CDR3 runs 14 residues. Trimming removed 1 base from V and 4 bases from J, with 5 bases in between. The germline CDR1 and CDR2 sequences are LNHNV and YYDKDF (reference sequence). A note on this clonotype: Its antigen is as yet unknown.

All donors with ophthalmopathy were recorded as having moderate-to-severe activity, CAS ≥3, NOSPECS ≥4 and a duration under 3 months. Clinical symptoms, serum thyroxine, TRAb, thyroid ultrasound and orbital computed tomography determined diagnosis. The receptor was isolated from an adult man with Graves' ophthalmopathy. J is TRBJ2-6 and V is TRBV15, with D hard to call. Sequenced: peripheral blood. DNA of the CDR3: TGTGCCACCAGCAGAGGTGCGGGGGCCAACGTCCTGACTTTC. Translating gives CATSRGAGANVLTF.